This entry describes one TCR beta chain. TCRdb re-analysed the RT-PCR reads in MiXCR, keeping a single row per CDR3 protein. The repertoire includes some 160,000 distinct CDR3 sequences, approximately 22% of them detected once, and roughly 26% sits in the top ten. The data originate from a study of patients and donors after allogeneic stem cell transplantation. Sequenced material: blood, either unsorted or a sorted T cell fraction (not recorded which). The TCR comes from a human donor who was either an allogeneic HSCT recipient or a stem cell or donor lymphocyte infusion donor (not recorded which). It is not recorded whose cells these are; they may come from a transplant donor.

The CDR3 loop is CASSKGLAAHNEQFF. The CDR3 DNA reads TGTGCCAGCAGCAAGGGACTAGCGGCACACAATGAGCAGTTCTTC. The rearrangement uses TRBV13 and TRBJ2-1; 11 bases agree with TRBD2. The V gene end was trimmed by 5 bases and the J gene end by 5 bases; junction bases not matched to a gene: 5. In germline, CDR1 is PRHDT, CDR2 FYEKMQ (reference sequence). The CDR3 spans 15 residues.